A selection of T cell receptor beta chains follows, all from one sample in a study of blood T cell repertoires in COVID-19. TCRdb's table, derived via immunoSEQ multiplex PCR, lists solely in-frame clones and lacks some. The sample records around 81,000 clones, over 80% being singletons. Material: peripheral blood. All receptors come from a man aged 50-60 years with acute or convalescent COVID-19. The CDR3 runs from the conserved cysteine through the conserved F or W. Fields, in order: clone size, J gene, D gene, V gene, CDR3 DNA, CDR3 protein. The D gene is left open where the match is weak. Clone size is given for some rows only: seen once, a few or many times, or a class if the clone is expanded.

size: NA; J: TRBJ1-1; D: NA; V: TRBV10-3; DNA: TGTGCCACCTTAAAGGGGCTGGGCACTGAAGCTTTCTTT; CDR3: CATLKGLGTEAFF
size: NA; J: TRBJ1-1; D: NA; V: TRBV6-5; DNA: TGTGCCAGCAGCTCCCCTGGGAGCTTGAACACTGAAGCTTTCTTT; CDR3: CASSSPGSLNTEAFF
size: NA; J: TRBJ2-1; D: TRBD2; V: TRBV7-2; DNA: TGTGCCAGCAGCTTGATGGTAGCGGGAGTCGATGAGCAGTTCTTC; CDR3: CASSLMVAGVDEQFF
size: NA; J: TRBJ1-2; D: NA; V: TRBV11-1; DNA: TGTGCCAGCAGCTCGCAGGGGCTGAGCTACACCTTC; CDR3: CASSSQGLSYTF
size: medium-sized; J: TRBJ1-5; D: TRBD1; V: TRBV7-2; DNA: TGTGCCAGCAACAGGGGACACAATCAGCCCCAGCATTTT; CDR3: CASNRGHNQPQHF
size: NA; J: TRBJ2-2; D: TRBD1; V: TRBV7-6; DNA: TGTGCCAGCAGCTTAACAGGGGGCTTAGCCACCGGGGAGCTGTTTTTT; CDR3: CASSLTGGLATGELFF
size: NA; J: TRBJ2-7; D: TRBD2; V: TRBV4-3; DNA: TGCGCCAGCAGCCTTAGCGGGGGTTCCCCCTACGAGCAGTACTTC; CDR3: CASSLSGGSPYEQYF
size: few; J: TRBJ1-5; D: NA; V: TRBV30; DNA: TGTGCCTGGGGAGGACAGCCCAATCAGCCCCAGCATTTT; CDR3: CAWGGQPNQPQHF
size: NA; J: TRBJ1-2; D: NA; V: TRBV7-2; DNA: TGTGCCAGCAGCTTAGCCGGCGGGACGGGCTATGGCTACACCTTC; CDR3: CASSLAGGTGYGYTF
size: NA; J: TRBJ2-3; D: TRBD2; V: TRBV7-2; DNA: TGTGCCAGCAGCTTAGCGCCCGCGAGCGGGGGGAGAGCGGATACGCAGTATTTT; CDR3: CASSLAPASGGRADTQYF
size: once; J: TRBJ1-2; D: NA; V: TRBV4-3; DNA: TGCGCCAGCAAACCAGGGATAGGACGGGACTATGGCTACACCTTC; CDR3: CASKPGIGRDYGYTF
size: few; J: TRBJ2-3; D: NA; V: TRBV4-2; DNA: TGTGCCAGCAGCCAAGATAATTGGGGGGGCACTAGCACAGATACGCAGTATTTT; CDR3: CASSQDNWGGTSTDTQYF
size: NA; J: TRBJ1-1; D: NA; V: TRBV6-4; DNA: TGTGCCAGCAGTGACACCGACAGGAACACTGAAGCTTTCTTT; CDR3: CASSDTDRNTEAFF
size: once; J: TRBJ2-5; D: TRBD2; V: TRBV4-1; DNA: TGCGCCAGCAGCCAAGGGAGCGGGAGGACACAAGAGACCCAGTACTTC; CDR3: CASSQGSGRTQETQYF
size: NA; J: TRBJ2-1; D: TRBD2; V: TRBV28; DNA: TGTGCCAGCAGTTCCCCGTGGACTAGCGGGAGTGGTGAGCAGTTCTTC; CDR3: CASSSPWTSGSGEQFF
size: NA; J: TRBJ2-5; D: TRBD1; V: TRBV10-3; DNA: TGTGCCATCAGGGGGACAGGGCAAGAGACGACCCAGTACTTC; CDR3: CAIRGTGQETTQYF
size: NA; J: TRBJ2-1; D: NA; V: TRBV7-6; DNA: TGTGCCAGCAGCTCGGTGACAGGAACCTACAATGAGCAGTTCTTC; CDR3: CASSSVTGTYNEQFF
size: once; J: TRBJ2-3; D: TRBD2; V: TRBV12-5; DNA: TGTGCTAGTGGTTTGGCACTAGCGGGAGGGAGAGATACGCAGTATTTT; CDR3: CASGLALAGGRDTQYF